These 29 T cell receptor beta chains originate from one sample sequenced in a study of CXCR3-negative and CXCR3-positive naive CD8 T cells. Study results and caveats: Researchers report that CXCR3-positive naive cells carry more hydrophobic TRB CDR3s than CXCR3-negative naive cells.

Their target antigens are unknown. 5' RACE that incorporated UMI labels was used to prepare the TRB cDNA libraries. TCRdb re-called the 5' RACE reads, yielding one record per CDR3 amino acid sequence without DNA. The table counts 150,000 to 180,000 distinct CDR3 sequences; about 0.44% lies in the top ten. Specimen: naive CXCR3+ CD8+ T cells from blood. Subset reported: CD45RO-CCR7+CD27+CD95- naive CD8+ T cells expressing CXCR3 (TNR3+). The receptor set was obtained from a human donor in good health. Some clones in this sample may be carry-over from other donors' samples.

V usage is TRBV4-1 and J usage is TRBJ2-5. The CDR3 spans 13 residues. The germline V gene encodes CDR1 MGHRA and CDR2 YSYEKL. CDR3 sequence reads: CASSQETGETQYF.

The rearrangement joins TRBV25-1 to TRBJ2-5; TCRdb's D call of TRBD1 is untestable without DNA. CDR3 size: 14 residues. Per the germline V gene, CDR1 is MGHDK and CDR2 is SYGVNS. The CDR3: CASSEGQGEETQYF.

This chain uses TRBV6-5 with TRBJ1-2; TCRdb selects TRBD1, and the lack of DNA leaves this call unchecked. The germline V gene encodes CDR1 MNHEY and CDR2 SVGAGI. The CDR3 extends over 17 amino acids. CDR3 region: CASSPLDGGSYTYGYTF.

This chain connects TRBV7-9 to TRBJ2-4; TCRdb calls TRBD2, which cannot be checked without DNA. The CDR3 sequence is 18 residues long. Germline CDR1 reads SEHNR; CDR2 reads FQNEAQ (reference sequence). This CDR3 is CASSVTSGGAWVKNIQYF.

The chain employs TRBV7-9 and TRBJ2-7; with no DNA, the TCRdb D assignment of TRBD1 cannot be verified. Germline V gives CDR1 SEHNR, CDR2 FQNEAQ (reference sequence). The CDR3 covers 14 residues. The CDR3 loop reads CASAGTGAAYEQYF. Full variable domain (remainder filled in from reference TRBV7-9 and TRBJ2-7): DTGVSQNPRHKITKRGQNVTFRCDPISEHNRLYWYRQTLGQGPEFLTYFQNEAQLEKSRLLSDRFSAERPKGSFSTLEIQRTEQGDSAMYLCASAGTGAAYEQYFGPGTRLTVT.

The chain combines TRBV6-6 with TRBJ2-3; with no DNA, the TCRdb D assignment of TRBD1 cannot be verified. Looked up from germline, CDR1 is MNHNY and CDR2 is SVGAGI (reference sequence). This CDR3 comprises 15 residues. CDR3 sequence reads: CASSYADRGADTQYF.

The chain uses TRBV4-1 and TRBJ2-7. The length of the CDR3 is 12 residues. Per germline, CDR1 MGHRA and CDR2 YSYEKL. The CDR3 loop reads CASSQLGYEQYF.

The rearrangement uses TRBV20-1 and TRBJ2-2; lacking DNA, the TRBD1 call made by TCRdb goes unchecked. Germline assignment: CDR1 DFQATT and CDR2 SNEGSKA (reference sequence). CDR3 size: 15 residues. The CDR3 protein is CSARDWTANTGELFF.

V and J are TRBV6-6 and TRBJ2-7. Germline V CDR1 and CDR2: MNHNY, SVGAGI (reference sequence). The CDR3 is 12 residues long. The CDR3 region is CASSYSGDGWYF.

CDR3 region: CASSLYGDPYPGELFF. The rearrangement uses TRBV7-3 and TRBJ2-2; the TCRdb D gene call, TRBD1, has no DNA to confirm it. CDR1 is SGHTA, CDR2 FQGTGA, per germline. This CDR3 has 16 residues.

The rearrangement uses TRBV6-5 and TRBJ2-3. Germline V gives CDR1 MNHEY, CDR2 SVGAGI. The CDR3 has 14 amino acids. The CDR3 region is CASSSAERADTQYF.

V gene TRBV7-3 combines with J gene TRBJ2-5; TCRdb proposes TRBD2, but this gene call is untestable without DNA. The CDR3 length is 18 residues. CDR1 is SGHTA and CDR2 is FQGTGA in the germline V gene. CDR3: CASSLGLAGGLYQETQYF.

The V and J genes are TRBV18 and TRBJ2-1; no DNA is available, so the TRBD2 call from TCRdb remains unchecked. The germline V gene encodes CDR1 KGHSH and CDR2 LQKENI. The CDR3 consists of 16 residues. CDR3 region: CASSLRTRDSINEQFF.

This chain links TRBV7-8 with TRBJ1-1; with no DNA, the TCRdb D assignment of TRBD1 cannot be verified. The germline CDR1 and CDR2 sequences are SGHVS and FQNEAQ. The CDR3 spans 14 residues. The CDR3 loop is CASSLDRAGTEAFF.

The chain has TRBV28 and TRBJ2-7; the TCRdb call, TRBD1, lacks DNA for checking. Per the germline V gene, CDR1 is MDHEN and CDR2 is SYDVKM. CDR3 length equals 12 residues. The CDR3 loop is CASSPPGEWQYF.

The V call is TRBV29-1, the J call TRBJ1-1. CDR3 length: 14 amino acids. CDR1 SQVTM and CDR2 ANQGSEA come from the germline V gene. CDR3: CSVEDRTALRVAFF. The full variable domain, in which reference TRBV29-1 and TRBJ1-1 provide the parts outside the CDR3, is SAVISQKPSRDICQRGTSLTIQCQVDSQVTMMFWYRQQPGQSLTLIATANQGSEATYESGFVIDKFPISRPNLTFSTLTVSNMSPEDSSIYLCSVEDRTALRVAFFGQGTRLTVV.

CDR3 loop: CASSLSTSPREQYF. The rearrangement uses TRBV27 and TRBJ2-7; the D gene TCRdb calls, TRBD2, cannot be checked with no DNA. The CDR3 runs 14 residues. Germline loops: CDR1 MNHEY, CDR2 SMNVEV (reference sequence).

The V and J genes are TRBV7-2 and TRBJ2-7. The length of the CDR3 is 15 residues. Germline V gene sequence: CDR1 SGHTA, CDR2 FQGNSA. CDR3 residues: CASSYLDGSSYEQYF. The full variable domain, completed using reference TRBV7-2 and TRBJ2-7, is GAGVSQSPSNKVTEKGKDVELRCDPISGHTALYWYRQSLGQGLEFLIYFQGNSAPDKSGLPSDRFSAERTGGSVSTLTIQRTQQEDSAVYLCASSYLDGSSYEQYFGPGTRLTVT.

The chain carries TRBV7-9 and TRBJ1-4; TCRdb picks TRBD1, but there is no DNA to check that call. This CDR3 has 14 amino acids. Germline V CDR1 and CDR2: SEHNR, FQNEAQ (reference sequence). This chain's CDR3 is CASSSGTGPEKLFF.

The chain joins TRBV20-1 to TRBJ2-5; TCRdb's D call of TRBD2 is untestable without DNA. CDR3 length equals 13 residues. The germline V gene has CDR1 DFQATT and CDR2 SNEGSKA (reference sequence). The CDR3 here is CSAKGGNQETQYF.

This chain links TRBV28 with TRBJ2-2. This CDR3 contains 13 residues. The germline CDR1 and CDR2 sequences are MDHEN and SYDVKM. CDR3 in amino acids: CASRDGNTGELFF.

This chain uses TRBV12-5 with TRBJ2-5; TCRdb names TRBD1, which stays unverified in the absence of DNA. Germline V gene sequence: CDR1 LGHNT, CDR2 FRNRAP. This CDR3 spans 13 amino acids. The CDR3: CASGLGQGETQYF.

The chain recombines TRBV10-2 with TRBJ2-7; TCRdb's D call, TRBD2, is unchecked because there is no DNA. Germline assignment: CDR1 WSHSY and CDR2 SAAADI. CDR3 length equals 15 residues. The CDR3 spells CASSESLAGSFEQYF.

This rearrangement joins TRBV14 to TRBJ1-6; TCRdb lists TRBD1, though no DNA is available to test this call. This CDR3 comprises 15 residues. Germline values: CDR1 SGHDN, CDR2 FVKESK. CDR3 loop: CASSQDRWDNSPLHF.

The gene calls are TRBV3-1 and TRBJ2-2; TCRdb gives TRBD1 as the D gene, but with no DNA this cannot be confirmed. Germline loops: CDR1 LGHDT, CDR2 YNNKEL (reference sequence). CDR3 length: 17 amino acids. Here the CDR3 reads CASSQEVGGSGTGELFF. Full variable domain (outside the CDR3, taken from reference TRBV3-1 and TRBJ2-2): DTAVSQTPKYLVTQMGNDKSIKCEQNLGHDTMYWYKQDSKKFLKIMFSYNNKELIINETVPNRFSPKSPDKAHLNLHINSLELGDSAVYFCASSQEVGGSGTGELFFGEGSRLTVL.

The V call is TRBV6-6, the J call TRBJ1-5. This CDR3 spans 12 amino acids. Germline values: CDR1 MNHNY, CDR2 SVGAGI (reference sequence). CDR3 loop: CASSYSAQPQHF.

The chain carries TRBV25-1 and TRBJ2-5; TCRdb names TRBD2, which stays unverified in the absence of DNA. The CDR3 covers 16 residues. The germline CDR1 and CDR2 sequences are MGHDK and SYGVNS. The CDR3: CASSEIAGVNQETQYF. Together with reference TRBV25-1 and TRBJ2-5, the CDR3 gives the full variable domain: EADIYQTPRYLVIGTGKKITLECSQTMGHDKMYWYQQDPGMELHLIHYSYGVNSTEKGDLSSESTVSRIRTEHFPLTLESARPSHTSQYLCASSEIAGVNQETQYFGPGTRLLVL.

The V gene is TRBV5-1, the J gene TRBJ1-1. The CDR3 length is 14 residues. Germline V lookup: CDR1 SGHRS, CDR2 YFSETQ. The CDR3 is CASSLAGRGTEAFF.

V usage is TRBV13 and J usage is TRBJ2-1; there is no DNA to check the TCRdb D call of TRBD2. The CDR3 totals 15 residues. Germline V gene sequence: CDR1 PRHDT, CDR2 FYEKMQ (reference sequence). CDR3 amino acids: CASSSGTRIFNEQFF.